This T cell receptor (beta chain) was captured in a study of metastatic and nonmetastatic thyroid tumors. In the study overall: Thyroid patients, malignant and benign, had repertoires compared across blood and tumor or nodule tissue.

The germline gives CDR1 LNHDA, CDR2 SQIVND (reference sequence). The CDR3 has 14 residues. V shed 6 bases and J shed 2 bases, with 11 bases lying between them. General observations from the study: Reported TCR beta diversity, measured in blood and tumor, was significantly higher for malignant thyroid tumors than for benign nodules.

This clone was recorded many times. Its specificity is unknown. Study processing details: The study built a papillary thyroid cancer distant-metastasis classifier from CDR3 differences across clinicopathological groups. TCRdb recomputed clones from the PCR reads via MiXCR. Clone size and V and J calls follow TCRdb, not the original study. The table lists roughly 41,000 clones, around 16% of them singletons. Patients were all untreated before their thyroid surgery. The rearrangement joins TRBV19 to TRBJ1-3; no firm D call. The specimen sequenced was blood. This sequence was found in a female donor with papillary thyroid cancer or a benign thyroid nodule (not recorded which). Some clones in this sample may be carry-over from other donors' samples. The CDR3 loop is CASRPSLTGNTIYF. DNA of the CDR3: TGTGCCAGTAGACCCTCTCTCACTGGAAACACCATATATTTT.